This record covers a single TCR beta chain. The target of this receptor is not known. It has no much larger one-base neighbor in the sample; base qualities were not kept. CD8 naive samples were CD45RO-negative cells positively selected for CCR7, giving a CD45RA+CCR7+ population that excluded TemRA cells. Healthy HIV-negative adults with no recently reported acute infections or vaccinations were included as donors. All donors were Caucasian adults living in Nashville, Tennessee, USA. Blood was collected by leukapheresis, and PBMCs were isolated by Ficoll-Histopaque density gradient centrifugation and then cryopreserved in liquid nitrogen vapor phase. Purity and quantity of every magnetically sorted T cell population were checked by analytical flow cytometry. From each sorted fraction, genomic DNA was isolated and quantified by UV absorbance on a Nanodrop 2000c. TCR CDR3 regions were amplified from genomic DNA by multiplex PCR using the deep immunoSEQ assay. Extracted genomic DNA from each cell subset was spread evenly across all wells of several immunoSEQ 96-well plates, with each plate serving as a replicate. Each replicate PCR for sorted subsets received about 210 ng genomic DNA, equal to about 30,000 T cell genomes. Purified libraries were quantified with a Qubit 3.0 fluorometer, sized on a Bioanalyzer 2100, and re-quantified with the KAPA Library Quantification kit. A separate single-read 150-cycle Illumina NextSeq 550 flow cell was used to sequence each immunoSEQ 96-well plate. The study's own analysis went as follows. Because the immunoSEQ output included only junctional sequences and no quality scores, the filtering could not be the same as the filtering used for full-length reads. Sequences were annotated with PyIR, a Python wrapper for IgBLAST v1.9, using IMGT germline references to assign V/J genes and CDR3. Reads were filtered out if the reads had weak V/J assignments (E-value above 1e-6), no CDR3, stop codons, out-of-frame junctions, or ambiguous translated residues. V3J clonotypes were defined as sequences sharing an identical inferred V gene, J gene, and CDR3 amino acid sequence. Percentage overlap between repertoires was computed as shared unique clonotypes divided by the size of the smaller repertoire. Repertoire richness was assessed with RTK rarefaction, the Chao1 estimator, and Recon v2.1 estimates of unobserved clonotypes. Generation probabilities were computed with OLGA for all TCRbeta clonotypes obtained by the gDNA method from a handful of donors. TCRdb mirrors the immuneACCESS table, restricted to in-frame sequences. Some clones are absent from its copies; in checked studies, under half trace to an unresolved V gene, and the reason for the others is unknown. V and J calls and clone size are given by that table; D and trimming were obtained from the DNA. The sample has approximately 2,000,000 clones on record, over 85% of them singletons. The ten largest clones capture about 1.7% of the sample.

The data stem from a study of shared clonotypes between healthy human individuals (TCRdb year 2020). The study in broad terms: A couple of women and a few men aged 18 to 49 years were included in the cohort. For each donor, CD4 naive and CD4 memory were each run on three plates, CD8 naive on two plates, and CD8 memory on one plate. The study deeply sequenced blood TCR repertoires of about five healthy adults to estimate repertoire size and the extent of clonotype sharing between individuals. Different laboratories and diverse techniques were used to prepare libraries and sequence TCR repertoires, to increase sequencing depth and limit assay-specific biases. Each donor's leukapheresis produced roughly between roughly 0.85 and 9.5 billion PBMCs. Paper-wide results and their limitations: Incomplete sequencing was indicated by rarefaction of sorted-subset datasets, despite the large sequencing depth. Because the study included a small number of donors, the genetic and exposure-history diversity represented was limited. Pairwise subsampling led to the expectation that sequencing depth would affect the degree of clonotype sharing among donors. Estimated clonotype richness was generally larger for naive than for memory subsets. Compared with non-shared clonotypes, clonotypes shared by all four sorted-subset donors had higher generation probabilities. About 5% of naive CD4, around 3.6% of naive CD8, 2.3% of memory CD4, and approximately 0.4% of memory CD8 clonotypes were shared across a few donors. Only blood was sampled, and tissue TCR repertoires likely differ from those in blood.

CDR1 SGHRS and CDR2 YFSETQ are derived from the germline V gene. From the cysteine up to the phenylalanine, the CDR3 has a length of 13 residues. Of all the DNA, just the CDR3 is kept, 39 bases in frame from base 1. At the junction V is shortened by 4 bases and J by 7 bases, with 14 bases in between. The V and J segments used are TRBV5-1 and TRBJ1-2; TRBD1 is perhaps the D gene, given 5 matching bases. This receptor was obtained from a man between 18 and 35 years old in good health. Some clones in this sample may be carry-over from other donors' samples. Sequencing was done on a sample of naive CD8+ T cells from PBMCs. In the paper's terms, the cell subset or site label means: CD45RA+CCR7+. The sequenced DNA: TGCGCCAGCAGCGTCCAGGGAGGGAGTGGCTACACCTTC. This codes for CASSVQGGSGYTF.